This TCR beta chain was documented in a study of somatic mutations in cytotoxic T cells in rheumatoid arthritis. Study-wide findings and caveats: Rheumatoid arthritis patients and age-matched healthy controls showed no significant difference in CD8+ T-cell clonality. TRBV07 appeared slightly underrepresented in the rheumatoid arthritis patients. That finding was not adjusted to account for multiple comparisons. Greater age accompanied higher CD8+ clonality in rheumatoid arthritis patients, a pattern that was absent in healthy controls.

As concerns this clone: Its antigen remains unknown.

Assay: immunoSEQ multiplex PCR; the TCRdb copy retains only in-frame clones and omits some. The data hold about 20,000 clones, with 86% observed a single time. With 5 bases removed from V and 0 bases from J, the gap between germline ends came to 9 bases. The length of the CDR3 is 14 residues. CDR1 SGHTA and CDR2 FQGNSA come from the germline V gene. Both CD4+ and CD8+ cells were separated through positive magnetic bead selection, and their purity was verified using flow cytometry. V and J are TRBV7-2 and TRBJ2-3; D gene uncertain. Sequencing was performed on CD8+ T cells sorted from blood. The TCR was taken from a man in his forties in good health. CDR3: CASSRTESTDTQYF. CDR3 DNA sequence: TGTGCCAGCAGCCGCACAGAAAGCACAGATACGCAGTATTTT.